This record looks at one TCR beta chain sequence and its context. This clone's antigen is unknown. Within one base of it there is no much larger clone, and no base qualities were kept. TCRbeta CDR3 regions were amplified from genomic DNA by means of the immunoSEQ Assay, a bias-controlled multiplex PCR. The study's own analysis went as follows. The number of nucleated cells in each sample was estimated by amplification of reference gene primers within the assay. To quantify the absolute abundance of each unique TCRbeta CDR3 rearrangement, sequence reads were collapsed and filtered. For each sample, productive Simpson clonality was calculated by taking the square root of Simpson's diversity index across productive rearrangements. The immuneACCESS repertoire file appears here via TCRdb, limited to in-frame rearrangements. These files lack a portion of the clones; in checked studies, under half of the deficit traces to unresolved V genes, and the cause of the others is not known. V and J calls and clone size are given by that table; D and trimming were obtained from the DNA. In all, the sample holds approximately 160,000 clones, and just over 90% of those were seen once. The top ten clonotypes cover approximately 2% of the sample.

These data belong to a study of blood T cell repertoires in COVID-19 (TCRdb year 2020). Study-wide context: Samples from collaborators originated in the United States, Italy and Spain and spanned both the acute and convalescent phases of COVID-19. Where HLA class I and class II types were available, the types were taken from metadata supplied by the sample provider, not from assay-based typing. The repertoires were released in a freely available public database meant as a resource for research on the immune response to SARS-CoV-2. The samples were drawn from two sources: the first 160 participants of the ongoing ImmuneRACE study, and fewer than 1,500 subjects contributed by 6 global collaborators. The prospective study material was composed of cDNA or gDNA derived from T cells, B-cell-depleted T cells, or PBMCs. Nearly every sample came with metadata listing a de-identified subject ID, COVID-19 status, age in years and sex. Subjects who had been exposed to COVID-19, were actively infected with it, or had recovered from it provided the deeply sampled blood TCRbeta repertoires that made up the dataset. General study outcomes and caveats: How much clinical and demographic metadata was included differed by source and by participant, and the metadata was provided uncurated.

One collaborating source in Seattle enrolled patients during active infection and followed them longitudinally through the course of disease. Whole blood was collected in K2EDTA tubes by collaborating institutions according to the institutions' own protocols. For TCRbeta analysis, collaborator samples were shipped as frozen whole blood, as isolated PBMCs, or as DNA extracted from either sample type. Clipping removes 2 bases from V and 5 bases from J, with 4 as the unmatched junction base count. The CDR3 holds 15 amino acids from the cysteine to the phenylalanine. The retained sequence is limited to the CDR3, 45 bases, with the frame set at the first base. Based on the germline V gene, the CDR1 and CDR2 sequences are SGHNT and YENEEA.

Here the chain combines TRBV11-3 and TRBJ2-1; 9 bases in the junction line up with TRBD2. The clonotype originates from a woman in her fifties or sixties with COVID-19, enrolled during active disease. The specimen was peripheral blood. CDR3 sequence: CASSLYGGGDNEQFF. In nucleotide form, the sequence is TGTGCCAGCAGCTTATATGGCGGGGGGGACAATGAGCAGTTCTTC.